This entry concerns a single T cell receptor beta chain. The antigen is not known. The data originate from a study of CXCR3-negative and CXCR3-positive naive CD8 T cells. Study-wide context: Libraries each contributed about 1.5 +/- 0.3 million TRB reads, for about 135 million in total.

The libraries of TRB cDNA were constructed through 5' RACE using UMI labels. TCRdb reprocessed the 5' RACE reads; each CDR3 protein has one entry and no DNA is given. Its table records around 81,000 distinct CDR3 sequences. Every CD8+ subset sample held about 300,000 flow-sorted cells, done in triplicate. Cells that were CD45RO-CCR7+CD27+CD95- constituted naive CD8+ T cells. In germline, CDR1 is SEHNR, CDR2 FQNEAQ (reference sequence). This CDR3 region has 19 residues. Study-level findings and limits: CXCR3-positive naive cells had TRB CDR3s that were more hydrophobic than CXCR3-negative naive cells had.

The sample taken for sequencing was naive CXCR3- CD8+ T cells from blood. Subset denoted: CD45RO-CCR7+CD27+CD95- naive CD8+ T cells lacking CXCR3 (TNR3-). The genes are TRBV7-9 and TRBJ2-2; TCRdb designates TRBD2, a call that cannot be tested without DNA. The TCR sequence derives from a human donor in good health. Some clones in this sample may be carry-over from other donors' samples. CDR3 sequence: CASSWPPGVAGGPDGELFF.